These 5 T cell receptor beta chains originate from one sample sequenced in a study of CD8 T cells in Susac syndrome (dated by TCRdb to the late 2010s). The method behind the library was the immunoSEQ multiplex PCR assay. RNA was extracted using the RNeasy kit, and roughly 0.45 to 1 ug of the RNA was reverse transcribed with random hexamers. In TCRdb, the public reads were trimmed at Q25 with fastp and aligned with MiXCR, with productive beta chains retained. For every CDR3 protein sequence, its rows merge into one entry that carries the most common genes and DNA. Across this sample there are about 100,000 distinct CDR3 sequences, with 95% seen only once. The top ten clones comprise 0.3% of the sample. The sequenced sample was CD8+ T cells from PBMCs. These receptor sequences come from a human donor with Susac syndrome.

The chain employs TRBV6-5 and TRBJ2-1; 8 positions match TRBD2. The trim removed 11 bases at V and 9 bases at J, leaving 9 bases unmatched. The CDR3 runs 12 residues. Looked up from germline, CDR1 is MNHEY and CDR2 is SVGAGI. In nucleotides, the CDR3 is TGTGCCGACCCCGACCGGGGGGGTGAGCAGTTCTTC. As protein: CADPDRGGEQFF.

CDR3 in amino acids: CASSTPRLGENTEAFF. For the CDR3, the DNA is TGTGCCAGTAGTACCCCCCGATTAGGGGAGAACACTGAAGCTTTCTTT. This chain connects TRBV19 to TRBJ1-1, with D possibly TRBD1 on 5 matching bases. The V end was cut by 4 bases, the J end by 1 base, with 16 bases between. Per the germline V gene, CDR1 is LNHDA and CDR2 is SQIVND (reference sequence). The CDR3 consists of 16 residues.

The chain combines TRBV7-9 with TRBJ2-7; TRBD1 agrees at 8 bases. The J segment lost 3 bases and the V segment lost 3 bases, leaving 4 bases of the junction unmatched. The CDR3 is 14 residues long. Germline CDR1 is SEHNR and CDR2 is FQNEAQ (reference sequence). CDR3 nucleotide sequence: TGTGCCAGCAGCTTGACCGGGACAGGCTACGAGCAGTACTTC. Amino acid sequence: CASSLTGTGYEQYF. Together with reference TRBV7-9 and TRBJ2-7, the CDR3 gives the full variable domain: DTGVSQNPRHKITKRGQNVTFRCDPISEHNRLYWYRQTLGQGPEFLTYFQNEAQLEKSRLLSDRFSAERPKGSFSTLEIQRTEQGDSAMYLCASSLTGTGYEQYFGPGTRLTVT.

The chain combines TRBV12-3 or TRBV12-4 with TRBJ2-7; D is perhaps TRBD1 (6 bases). CDR3 length: 18 residues. The V end lost 1 base, the J end lost 1 base, and 20 bases lay between the germline ends. The DNA for the CDR3 is TGTGCCAGCAGTTTAGAGGAGGCGGGTGACAGGACTTCCTACGAGCAGTACTTC. This sequence encodes CASSLEEAGDRTSYEQYF.

The chain couples TRBV28 to TRBJ2-7; 8 bases agree with TRBD2. Germline CDR1 reads MDHEN; CDR2 reads SYDVKM. The CDR3 has 15 residues. Trimming took 6 bases from V and 11 from J; bases not matched to a gene: 18. DNA for the CDR3: TGTGCCAGCAGCCCCCTAGGGGGACTAGAGCCCTCGGAGTACTTC. This encodes CASSPLGGLEPSEYF.